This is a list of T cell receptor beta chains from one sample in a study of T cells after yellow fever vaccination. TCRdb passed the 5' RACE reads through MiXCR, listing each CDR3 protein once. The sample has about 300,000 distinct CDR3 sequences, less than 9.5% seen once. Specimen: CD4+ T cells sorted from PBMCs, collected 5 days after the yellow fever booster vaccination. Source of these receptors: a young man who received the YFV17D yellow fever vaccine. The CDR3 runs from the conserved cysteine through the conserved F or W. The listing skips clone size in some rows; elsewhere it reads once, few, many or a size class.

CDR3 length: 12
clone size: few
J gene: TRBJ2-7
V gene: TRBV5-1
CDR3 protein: CASGAGPEAQYF

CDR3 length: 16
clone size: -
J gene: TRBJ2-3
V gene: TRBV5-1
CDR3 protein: CASSATSGSGVDTQYF

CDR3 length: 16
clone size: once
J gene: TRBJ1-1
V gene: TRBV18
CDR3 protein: CASSPQEVSMNTEAFF

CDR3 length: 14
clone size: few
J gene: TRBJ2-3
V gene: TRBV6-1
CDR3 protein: CASSETGGRDTQYF

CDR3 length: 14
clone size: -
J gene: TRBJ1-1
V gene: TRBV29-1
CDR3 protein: CSVEEGTGGTEAFF

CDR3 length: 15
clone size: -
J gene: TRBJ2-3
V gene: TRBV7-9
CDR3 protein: CASSLGGRPMDTQYF

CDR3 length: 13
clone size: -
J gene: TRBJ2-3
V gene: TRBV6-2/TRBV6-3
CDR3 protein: CASMRERTDTQYF

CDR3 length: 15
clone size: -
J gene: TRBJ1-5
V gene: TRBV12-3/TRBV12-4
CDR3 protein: CASSYYGYSNQPQHF

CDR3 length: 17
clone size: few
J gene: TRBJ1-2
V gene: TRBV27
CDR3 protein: CASTSKGGSGLEAGYTF

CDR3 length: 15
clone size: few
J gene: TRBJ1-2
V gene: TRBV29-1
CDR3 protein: CSVLLSGGVGRGYTF

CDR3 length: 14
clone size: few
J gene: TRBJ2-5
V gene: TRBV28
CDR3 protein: CRRSGGRFEVTQYF

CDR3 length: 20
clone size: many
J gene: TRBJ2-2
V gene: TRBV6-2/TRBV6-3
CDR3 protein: CASNLRRGGGGFANTGELFF